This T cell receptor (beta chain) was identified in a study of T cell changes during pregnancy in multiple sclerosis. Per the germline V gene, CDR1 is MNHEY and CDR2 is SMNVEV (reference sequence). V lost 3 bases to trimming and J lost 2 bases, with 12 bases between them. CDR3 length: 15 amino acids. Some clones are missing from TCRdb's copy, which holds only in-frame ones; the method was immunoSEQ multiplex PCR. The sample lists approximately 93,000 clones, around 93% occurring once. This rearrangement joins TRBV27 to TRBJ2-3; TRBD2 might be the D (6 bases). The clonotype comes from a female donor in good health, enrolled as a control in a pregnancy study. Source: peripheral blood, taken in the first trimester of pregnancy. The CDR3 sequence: CASSFLAGNTDTQYF. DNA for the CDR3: TGTGCCAGCAGTTTCCTTGCGGGGAACACAGATACGCAGTATTTT.